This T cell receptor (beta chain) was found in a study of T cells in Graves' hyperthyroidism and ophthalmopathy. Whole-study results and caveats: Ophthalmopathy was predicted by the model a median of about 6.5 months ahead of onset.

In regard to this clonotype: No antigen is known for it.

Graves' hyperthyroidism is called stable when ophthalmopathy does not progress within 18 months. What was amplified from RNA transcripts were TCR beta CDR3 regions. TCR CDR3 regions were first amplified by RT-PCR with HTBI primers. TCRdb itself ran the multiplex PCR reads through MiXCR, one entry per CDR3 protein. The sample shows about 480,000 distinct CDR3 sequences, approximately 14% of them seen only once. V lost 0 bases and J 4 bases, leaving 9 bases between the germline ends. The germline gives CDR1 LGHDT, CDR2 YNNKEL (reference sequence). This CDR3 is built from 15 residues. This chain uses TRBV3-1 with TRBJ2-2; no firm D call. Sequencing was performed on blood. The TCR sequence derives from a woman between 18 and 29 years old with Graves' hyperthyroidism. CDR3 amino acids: CASSQEKQTTGELFF. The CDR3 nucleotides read TGTGCCAGCAGCCAAGAGAAGCAGACCACCGGGGAGCTGTTTTTT.